This T cell receptor (beta chain) was recovered during a study of T cells in Graves' hyperthyroidism and ophthalmopathy. Across the whole study: Peripheral blood was collected at initial diagnosis, before any treatment.

Patients were excluded for uncontrolled infection, other autoimmune disease, pregnancy or lactation. Orbital computed tomography, thyroid ultrasound, serum thyroxine and TRAb, and clinical symptoms together informed the diagnoses. Trimming removed 2 bases from V and 2 bases from J, with 13 bases in between. CDR3 size: 14 residues. Germline CDR1 is DFQATT and CDR2 is SNEGSKA (reference sequence). There are many counts of this clonotype. Its antigen is unidentified. Whole-study findings and limits: Patients with ophthalmopathy were separated from those with stable hyperthyroidism by a 13 V-J model.

The source material, RNA transcripts, was used to amplify TCR beta CDR3 regions. An initial round of RT-PCR targeting the TCR CDR3 relied on the HTBI primer set. TCRdb analysed the multiplex PCR reads with MiXCR anew, one entry per CDR3 protein. The sample has 450,000 to 600,000 distinct CDR3 sequences; 12% to 15% are singletons. The sample taken for sequencing was blood. The TCR comes from a woman aged 40-49 years with Graves' hyperthyroidism. V usage is TRBV20-1 and J usage is TRBJ2-7, with TRBD2 as a possible D gene (6 bases). DNA of the CDR3: TGCAGTGCTAGATGGGGATGGGGGGCCTACGAGCAGTACTTC. Translated: CSARWGWGAYEQYF.